The 26 T cell receptor beta chains below all came from one sample that was sequenced in a study of post-analysis software for immune sequencing data. Antigens for these TCRs are unknown. Sequencing libraries made from TCR beta cDNA carried unique molecular identifiers. TCRdb re-analysed the PCR reads in MiXCR, keeping a single row per CDR3 protein. Of about 460,000 distinct CDR3 sequences listed, 45% are singletons. Points from the study as a whole: The five TRBV segments detected at higher frequency in patients than in controls included TRBV5-6, TRBV5-1 and TRBV20-1.

The sequenced material came from blood. These TCRs come from a girl under 18 with multiple sclerosis.

This clonotype showed up just a few times. The genes are TRBV12-3 or TRBV12-4 and TRBJ2-7; D is unresolved. The CDR3 is 11 amino acids. Trimming pared 3 bases from V and 6 bases from J, leaving 6 bases between. The chain's CDR3 is CASSFRAEQYF. CDR3 DNA: TGTGCCAGCAGTTTCCGGGCCGAGCAGTACTTC.

This clonotype was recorded once. The chain uses TRBV7-9 and TRBJ2-3; TRBD2 is a possible D gene (6 bases). This CDR3 is built from 15 residues. The V gene's germline CDR1 is SEHNR and CDR2 FQNEAQ (reference sequence). Between the trimmed V and J ends, which lost 5 bases and 2 bases, there was a span of 14 bases. CDR3 bases: TGTGCCAGCAGCAACACCGGGACTTTCACAGATACGCAGTATTTT. It translates to CASSNTGTFTDTQYF.

The V call is TRBV3-1, the J call TRBJ2-6; 7 positions agree with TRBD2. CDR3 size: 17 residues. Trimming took 4 bases from V and 0 from J; bases not matched to a gene: 6. The germline CDR1 and CDR2 sequences are LGHDT and YNNKEL (reference sequence). CDR3 nucleotides: TGTGCCAGCAGCCCACGGGGGGTCCTCTCTGGGGCCAACGTCCTGACTTTC. Amino acid sequence: CASSPRGVLSGANVLTF.

The chain links TRBV29-1 to TRBJ2-1; D perhaps matches TRBD2 (6 bases). The germline CDR1 and CDR2 sequences are SQVTM and ANQGSEA. The V gene lost 3 bases and the J gene lost 3 bases, with 18 bases spanning the gap. The CDR3 covers 16 residues. The chain's CDR3 is CSVESSVVAVYNEQFF. The CDR3 DNA reads TGCAGCGTTGAGAGTTCGGTGGTAGCGGTCTACAATGAGCAGTTCTTC.

This clonotype was seen more than once but under ten times. The chain combines TRBV29-1 with TRBJ2-4; 10 bases are shared with TRBD1. Losses at the gene ends were 7 bases for V and 3 bases for J; bases not matched to a gene: 9. CDR1 is SQVTM, CDR2 ANQGSEA, per germline. The CDR3 consists of 15 residues. The CDR3 DNA follows: TGCAGCGCCGGGGACAGGGGCGACATCAAAAACATTCAGTACTTC. Encoded protein: CSAGDRGDIKNIQYF.

The chain carries TRBV5-5 and TRBJ2-7; 9 bases map to TRBD2. The CDR3 covers 16 residues. CDR1 and CDR2 (germline): SGHKS, YYEKEE (reference sequence). V was pared by 0 bases and J by 4 bases, with 8 bases of the junction left unmatched. CDR3 coding DNA: TGTGCCAGCAGCTTGGAGGCTAGCGGGACTTGTTACGAGCAGTACTTC. This encodes CASSLEASGTCYEQYF.

This clonotype was seen many times. This chain connects TRBV9 to TRBJ2-7; the D gene is possibly TRBD2 (7 bases). Trimming left V 0 bases short and J 0 bases short, with 10 bases between. Germline V lookup: CDR1 SGDLS, CDR2 YYNGEE. This CDR3 comprises 15 residues. The CDR3 loop is CASSVDAGASYEQYF. The CDR3 DNA is TGTGCCAGCAGCGTAGATGCGGGGGCCTCCTACGAGCAGTACTTC.

The chain uses TRBV27 and TRBJ1-1, with D perhaps matching TRBD1 (5 bases). CDR1 MNHEY and CDR2 SMNVEV come from the germline V gene (reference sequence). The V gene lost 2 bases and the J gene lost 0 bases, with 7 bases spanning the gap. The CDR3 contains 14 residues. CDR3 bases: TGTGCCAGCAGTTTAGACAGCATGAACACTGAAGCTTTCTTT. Translating it yields CASSLDSMNTEAFF.

The chain links TRBV5-1 to TRBJ2-3; unclear D gene. CDR1 and CDR2 from the germline V gene are SGHRS and YFSETQ. V lost 4 bases and J lost 3, with 9 bases in between. This CDR3 is built from 13 residues. The CDR3 region has the DNA TGCGCCAGCAGCGACGGGTGGACAGATACGCAGTATTTT. Translation gives CASSDGWTDTQYF.

CDR3 loop: CASSLQSGGANTGELFF. CDR3 nucleotide sequence: TGTGCCAGCAGCTTACAGAGCGGGGGGGCGAACACCGGGGAGCTGTTTTTT. V gene TRBV7-8 combines with J gene TRBJ2-2, with TRBD2 matching 10 bases. This CDR3 comprises 17 residues. CDR1 SGHVS and CDR2 FQNEAQ come from the germline V gene. The trim removed 2 bases at V and 0 bases at J, leaving 3 bases unmatched.

The V and J genes are TRBV5-1 and TRBJ2-7, with D maybe TRBD2 (5 bases). Germline CDR1 is SGHRS and CDR2 is YFSETQ. Trimming took off 5 bases at V and 3 bases at J, with 18 bases between the two ends. CDR3 length equals 15 residues. The CDR3 nucleotides are TGCGCCAGCAGACCTGGACTCCTTGATTACTACGAGCAGTACTTC. Its translation: CASRPGLLDYYEQYF.

The J gene is TRBJ2-3, the V gene TRBV30, with 8 bases fitting TRBD1. This CDR3 contains 12 residues. CDR1 is GTSNPN, CDR2 SVGIG, per germline (reference sequence). V shed 4 bases, J shed 11 bases, and the junction held 8 bases outside the gene matches. The CDR3 region has the DNA TGTGCCTGGACCCCGCGCAGGGGGCGGCAGTATTTT. Residues: CAWTPRRGRQYF.

The genes are TRBV5-1 and TRBJ2-7; 9 bases align to TRBD1. The CDR3 consists of 16 residues. CDR1 SGHRS and CDR2 YFSETQ come from the germline V gene. Unmatched junction bases numbered 11, after V lost 3 bases and J lost 4 bases. This CDR3 reads CASSSLPRDRVYEQYF. The CDR3 DNA reads TGCGCCAGCAGCTCGTTGCCTCGGGACAGGGTTTACGAGCAGTACTTC.

As regards this clonotype: One base away lies a much larger clone, so this may be a sequencing read error. The chain combines TRBV6-2 or TRBV6-3 with TRBJ2-7; TRBD1 aligns across 7 bases. CDR3 length: 13 amino acids. Unmatched junction bases numbered 9, after V lost 10 bases and J lost 3 bases. CDR1 MNHEY and CDR2 SVGEGT come from the germline V gene. The CDR3 region has the DNA TGTGCCACCTGTGGGACAGTTTACTACGAGCAGTACTTC. This encodes CATCGTVYYEQYF.

V and J are TRBV7-2 and TRBJ2-1; 12 bases map to TRBD2. J lost 6 bases, V lost 7 bases, and 4 bases had no gene match. The CDR3 spans 14 residues. Germline loops: CDR1 SGHTA, CDR2 FQGNSA. CDR3 sequence reads: CASTTSGGFNEQFF. The CDR3 bases are TGTGCCAGCACGACTAGCGGGGGCTTCAATGAGCAGTTCTTC. The full variable domain, with the rest looked up from reference TRBV7-2 and TRBJ2-1, is GAGVSQSPSNKVTEKGKDVELRCDPISGHTALYWYRQSLGQGLEFLIYFQGNSAPDKSGLPSDRFSAERTGGSVSTLTIQRTQQEDSAVYLCASTTSGGFNEQFFGPGTRLTVL.

The rearrangement links TRBV20-1 to TRBJ2-5; D is ambiguous. V lost 2 bases and J 11 bases, leaving 21 bases between the germline ends. This CDR3 has 14 residues. Germline CDR1 is DFQATT and CDR2 is SNEGSKA (reference sequence). CDR3 in amino acids: CSARLTYSYNEQYF. The CDR3 DNA is TGCAGTGCTAGACTTACGTACTCCTACAATGAGCAGTACTTC.

The genes are TRBV20-1 and TRBJ2-5, with 16 nucleotides matching TRBD2. Germline CDR1 reads DFQATT; CDR2 reads SNEGSKA (reference sequence). V shed 5 bases and J 4 bases; nucleotides not matched to a gene: 10. The CDR3 contains 17 residues. In DNA form, the CDR3 reads TGCAGTGCTGCAACGGGACTAGCGGGAGGGTCTGGAGAGACCCAGTACTTC. Its protein is CSAATGLAGGSGETQYF.

This clonotype has more than one count but fewer than ten. The V call is TRBV27, the J call TRBJ2-1, with 11 bases fitting TRBD2. Germline V gene data show CDR1 as MNHEY and CDR2 as SMNVEV (reference sequence). Unmatched junction bases numbered 8, after V lost 4 bases and J lost 0 bases. This CDR3 contains 18 residues. CDR3 DNA: TGTGCCAGCAGTTCGGGACTAGCGGAAGCTAGCTCCTACAATGAGCAGTTCTTC. Translation gives CASSSGLAEASSYNEQFF.

The chain is built from TRBV27 and TRBJ2-7; tentative D call: TRBD2 (6 bases). Trimming removed 6 bases at V and 3 bases at J, with 15 bases between. The CDR3 extends over 14 amino acids. CDR1 is MNHEY, CDR2 SMNVEV, per germline (reference sequence). The CDR3 DNA sequence: TGTGCCAGCAGCTCCGTGGGGGAGGACTACGAGCAGTACTTC. The encoded protein is CASSSVGEDYEQYF.

This clonotype came up a few times. This sequence joins TRBV6-6 and TRBJ2-1, with 12 bases matching TRBD2. V shed 6 bases and J 3 bases; nucleotides not matched to a gene: 3. The germline gives CDR1 MNHNY, CDR2 SVGAGI (reference sequence). The CDR3 contains 15 residues. CDR3 sequence (DNA): TGTGCCAGCAGCCGGACTAGCGGGATCTACAATGAGCAGTTCTTC. Protein: CASSRTSGIYNEQFF.

The chain joins TRBV7-9 to TRBJ2-6; weak D call: TRBD2 (5 bases). This CDR3 is built from 11 residues. The V and J ends lost 11 bases and 12 bases respectively, with 14 bases between them. Germline CDR1 is SEHNR and CDR2 is FQNEAQ (reference sequence). The CDR3 DNA is TGTGCCCCCAAGGAGGTGGGCGTCCTGACTTTC. Translation: CAPKEVGVLTF.

The table lists this clonotype with many counts. J is TRBJ2-7 and V is TRBV24-1; D is uncertain. CDR3 length equals 11 residues. The germline CDR1 and CDR2 sequences are KGHDR and SFDVKD. Trimming took off 1 base at V and 4 bases at J, with 1 base between the two ends. The CDR3 region has the DNA TGTGCCACCAGTGATTTATACGAGCAGTACTTC. Amino acids: CATSDLYEQYF.

The CDR3 region has the DNA TGTGCCAGCAGTAGGGAGGTCGCCTACGAGCAGTACTTC. This codes for CASSREVAYEQYF. This chain links TRBV7-9 with TRBJ2-7, with a possible D match to TRBD2 (6 bases). V dropped 6 bases and J dropped 2 bases, with 11 bases sitting between them. Germline CDR1 and CDR2: SEHNR and FQNEAQ (reference sequence). This CDR3 contains 13 residues.

This clonotype was observed a few times. V and J are TRBV5-1 and TRBJ2-3; 8 nucleotides match TRBD2. Germline-derived CDR1 and CDR2 are SGHRS and YFSETQ. V shed 7 bases and J 3 bases; nucleotides not matched to a gene: 1. The CDR3 covers 12 residues. In DNA form, the CDR3 reads TGCGCCAGCGGGACTAGGACAGATACGCAGTATTTT. This encodes CASGTRTDTQYF.

This clonotype was recorded at least ten times. The V call is TRBV29-1, the J call TRBJ2-7, with a possible D match to TRBD2 (6 bases). The germline V and J ends were trimmed by 5 bases and 2 bases, with 13 bases remaining between them. Per germline, CDR1 SQVTM and CDR2 ANQGSEA. CDR3 length: 13 residues. CDR3: CSVSRDSAYEQYF. Here the CDR3 DNA reads TGCAGCGTTTCCCGGGACTCGGCCTACGAGCAGTACTTC.

The genes are TRBV9 and TRBJ1-2; D gene unclear. The CDR3 loop spans 15 amino acids. Trimming stripped 0 bases from V and 1 base from J, with 10 bases between. Germline lookup yields CDR1 SGDLS and CDR2 YYNGEE. The CDR3 DNA follows: TGTGCCAGCAGCGTAGAGGGCAGAAATAACTATGGCTACACCTTC. Its protein is CASSVEGRNNYGYTF.